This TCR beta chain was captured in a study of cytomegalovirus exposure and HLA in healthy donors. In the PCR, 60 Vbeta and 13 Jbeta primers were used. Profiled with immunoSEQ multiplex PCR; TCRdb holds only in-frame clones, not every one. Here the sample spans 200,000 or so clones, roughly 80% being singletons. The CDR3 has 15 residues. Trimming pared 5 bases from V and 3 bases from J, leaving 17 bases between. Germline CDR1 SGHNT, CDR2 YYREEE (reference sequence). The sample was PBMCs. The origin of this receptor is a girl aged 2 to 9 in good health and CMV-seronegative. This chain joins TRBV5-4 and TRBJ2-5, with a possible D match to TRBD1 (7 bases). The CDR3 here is CASSGRGVIEETQYF. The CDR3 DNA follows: TGTGCCAGCAGTGGCAGGGGGGTGATAGAAGAGACCCAGTACTTC. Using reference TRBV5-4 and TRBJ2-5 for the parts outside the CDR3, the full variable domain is ETGVTQSPTHLIKTRGQQVTLRCSSQSGHNTVSWYQQALGQGPQFIFQYYREEENGRGNFPPRFSGLQFPNYSSELNVNALELDDSALYLCASSGRGVIEETQYFGPGTRLLVL.